These 11 T cell receptor beta chains were all obtained from the same sample, sequenced in a study of human T cells and chemical hapten exposure. TCRdb used MiXCR to reprocess the RACE reads, holding one entry per CDR3 protein. The sample lists 350,000 to 400,000 distinct CDR3 sequences; under 6.5% were seen once. Time point: patch test 2, 6 weeks after DPC sensitization. The sample's treatment: therapeutic diphenylcyclopropenone sensitization with weekly scalp DPC. The specimen comprised whole blood, sampled in connection with sensitization to the hapten diphenylcyclopropenone (DPC). The receptors stem from a woman aged 18-29 years with alopecia areata. Some clones in this sample may be carry-over from other donors' samples.

This clonotype was counted at least ten times. V usage is TRBV10-3 and J usage is TRBJ2-2, with TRBD1 matching over 9 bases. J lost 1 base, V lost 7 bases, and 4 bases had no gene match. The CDR3 loop spans 15 amino acids. CDR1 is ENHRY and CDR2 is SYGVKD in the germline V gene. CDR3 coding DNA: TGTGCCATCAATACGGGACAGGGGAACACCGGGGAGCTGTTTTTT. It encodes CAINTGQGNTGELFF.

This clonotype was counted many times. The chain recombines TRBV29-1 with TRBJ2-7; D is perhaps TRBD2 (6 bases). The CDR3 spans 11 residues. V lost 7 bases and J 4 bases, leaving 11 bases between the germline ends. CDR1 and CDR2 from the germline V gene are SQVTM and ANQGSEA. CDR3 in amino acids: CSAHRGYEQYF. The CDR3 DNA reads TGCAGCGCGCACCGGGGGTACGAGCAGTACTTC.

This rearrangement joins TRBV10-3 to TRBJ1-5; no reliable D call. This CDR3 region has 13 residues. The V gene's germline CDR1 is ENHRY and CDR2 SYGVKD. The V and J ends lost 9 bases and 5 bases respectively, with 14 bases between them. CDR3 amino acids: CAIGEAWDQPQHF. DNA of the CDR3: TGTGCCATTGGAGAGGCCTGGGATCAGCCCCAGCATTTT.

This clonotype appeared a few times. The chain uses TRBV7-9 and TRBJ2-3; 12 bases line up with TRBD2. The germline V gene has CDR1 SEHNR and CDR2 FQNEAQ (reference sequence). The CDR3 has 17 amino acids. With 5 bases clipped from V and 3 bases from J, the junction kept 9 bases outside the gene matches. The CDR3 DNA follows: TGTGCCAGCAGCCCCCTAATAACTAGCGGGGGGACAGATACGCAGTATTTT. The encoded protein is CASSPLITSGGTDTQYF.

This clonotype showed up many times. V and J are TRBV20-1 and TRBJ2-1; TRBD1 aligns across 9 bases. This CDR3 has 16 amino acids. Looked up from germline, CDR1 is DFQATT and CDR2 is SNEGSKA (reference sequence). J gave up 6 bases and V 6 bases, and 15 bases lay outside the gene matches. The CDR3 spells CSAPNPGTGIGNEQFF. In DNA, the CDR3 is TGCAGTGCCCCAAATCCCGGGACAGGGATCGGCAATGAGCAGTTCTTC.

CDR3 loop: CASSFQGIEAFF. CDR3 in DNA: TGTGCCAGCAGTTTCCAGGGAATAGAGGCTTTCTTT. The chain couples TRBV28 to TRBJ1-1, with TRBD1 as a possible D gene (5 bases). Between the trimmed V and J ends, which lost 3 bases and 11 bases, there was a span of 13 bases. Germline V CDR1 and CDR2: MDHEN, SYDVKM. This CDR3 has 12 amino acids. Full variable domain (missing parts from reference TRBV28 and TRBJ1-1): DVKVTQSSRYLVKRTGEKVFLECVQDMDHENMFWYRQDPGLGLRLIYFSYDVKMKEKGDIPEGYSVSREKKERFSLILESASTNQTSMYLCASSFQGIEAFFGQGTRLTVV.

This clonotype was recorded at least ten times. J is TRBJ1-4 and V is TRBV7-2; no definite D call. The CDR3 extends over 13 amino acids. CDR1 is SGHTA and CDR2 is FQGNSA in the germline V gene. The germline V and J ends were trimmed by 4 bases and 3 bases, with 6 bases remaining between them. The CDR3 bases are TGTGCCAGCAGCTCTGGGGCTAATGAAAAACTGTTTTTT. This sequence encodes CASSSGANEKLFF.

This clonotype was detected many times. The genes are TRBV20-1 and TRBJ2-7; 7 nucleotides match TRBD1. CDR1 and CDR2 (germline): DFQATT, SNEGSKA (reference sequence). The V gene end was trimmed by 5 bases and the J gene end by 4 bases; junction bases not matched to a gene: 5. The CDR3 length is 12 residues. The CDR3 loop reads CSAAKTGYEQYF. CDR3 coding DNA: TGCAGTGCTGCAAAGACAGGGTACGAGCAGTACTTC.

The V call is TRBV12-3 or TRBV12-4, the J call TRBJ2-7, with 8 bases fitting TRBD1. V lost 2 bases and J lost 6; bases outside the gene matches: 3. This CDR3 spans 13 amino acids. The CDR3, as DNA: TGTGCCAGCAGTTTAATAACAGGGGGCGAGCAGTACTTC. It yields the protein CASSLITGGEQYF.

This clonotype came up many times. The chain recombines TRBV12-3 or TRBV12-4 with TRBJ1-4; the D gene is possibly TRBD1 (5 bases). This CDR3 is 13 amino acids long. Deletions cut 9 bases from V and 3 bases from J, with 11 bases between. The CDR3 here is CASQTASNEKLFF. CDR3 in DNA: TGTGCCAGTCAGACAGCGTCTAATGAAAAACTGTTTTTT.

The chain uses TRBV27 and TRBJ1-1; D gene uncertain. V was trimmed by 6 bases and J by 0 bases, leaving 8 bases between them. This CDR3 has 13 amino acids. The germline CDR1 and CDR2 sequences are MNHEY and SMNVEV (reference sequence). CDR3 bases: TGTGCCAGCAGGGGGTACGTGAACACTGAAGCTTTCTTT. Translated, it gives CASRGYVNTEAFF.